The 10 T cell receptor beta chains reported below all come from one sample, sequenced in a study of chemoradiotherapy in HPV16-positive cancers. Clones were sequenced by immunoSEQ multiplex PCR, and TCRdb holds only the in-frame ones, with some missing. The repertoire has about 68,000 clones, around nine tenths of them found once; the top ten carry 4% to 5%. The sequencing used blood, collected from a patient who underwent chemoradiotherapy. The source of these receptors is a human donor with HPV-associated anogenital cancer.

This clone was observed a single time. The chain uses TRBV28 and TRBJ1-2; unclear D gene. Trimming cost V 5 bases and J 6 bases, with 13 bases left between them. Germline CDR1 reads MDHEN; CDR2 reads SYDVKM. The CDR3 length is 13 residues. The CDR3 DNA reads TGTGCCAGCAGTACCCCCGAGAGGGATGGCTACACCTTC. Its protein is CASSTPERDGYTF.

The chain carries TRBV5-8 and TRBJ1-1; D gene unclear. The germline V gene encodes CDR1 SGHTS and CDR2 YDEGEE. CDR3 length: 16 residues. The V gene lost 7 bases and the J gene lost 0 bases, with 19 bases spanning the gap. As DNA, the CDR3 is TGTGCCAGCCCCAAAAGGAATGGGGAGGTGAACACTGAAGCTTTCTTT. This encodes CASPKRNGEVNTEAFF.

The rearrangement joins TRBV18 to TRBJ2-3, with D maybe TRBD2 (7 bases). CDR3 length: 15 amino acids. Deletions cut 5 bases from V and 5 bases from J, with 17 bases between. The germline gives CDR1 KGHSH, CDR2 LQKENI. In nucleotides, the CDR3 is TGTGCCAGCTCAGCCGCGGCGGGGGCTGGAGATACGCAGTATTTT. It specifies CASSAAAGAGDTQYF.

The V gene is TRBV19, the J gene TRBJ2-1, with TRBD2 matching 13 bases. The germline gives CDR1 LNHDA, CDR2 SQIVND (reference sequence). This CDR3 region has 17 residues. The V gene end was trimmed by 6 bases and the J gene end by 8 bases; junction bases not matched to a gene: 13. CDR3 protein: CASSNPGLAGNLDEQFF. The CDR3 region has the DNA TGTGCCAGTAGCAACCCGGGACTAGCGGGAAATTTGGATGAGCAGTTCTTC.

The chain couples TRBV18 to TRBJ2-5; 9 nucleotides agree with TRBD1. Losses at the gene ends were 3 bases for V and 5 bases for J; bases not matched to a gene: 10. The CDR3 is made up of 16 amino acids. CDR1 and CDR2 (germline): KGHSH, LQKENI. CDR3 DNA: TGTGCCAGCTCACCCCTTACGGGACAGGGTTTGGAGACCCAGTACTTC. Translation: CASSPLTGQGLETQYF.

This clone came up once. The chain links TRBV20-1 to TRBJ2-5; D remains ambiguous. This CDR3 has 10 residues. Germline V gene data show CDR1 as DFQATT and CDR2 as SNEGSKA (reference sequence). Trimming took off 3 bases at V and 2 bases at J, with 1 base between the two ends. CDR3 protein: CSASQETQYF. The CDR3, as DNA: TGCAGTGCTAGTCAAGAGACCCAGTACTTC.

The rearrangement joins TRBV11-1 to TRBJ2-3, with no clear D. This CDR3 has 15 amino acids. Looked up from germline, CDR1 is SGHAT and CDR2 is FQDESV (reference sequence). Trimming left V 4 bases short and J 5 bases short, with 16 bases between. CDR3: CASSSLLLLGDTQYF. Here the CDR3 DNA reads TGTGCCAGCAGCTCCTTGCTGCTTCTGGGAGATACGCAGTATTTT. Full variable domain (missing parts from reference TRBV11-1 and TRBJ2-3): EAEVAQSPRYKITEKSQAVAFWCDPISGHATLYWYRQILGQGPELLVQFQDESVVDDSQLPKDRFSAERLKGVDSTLKIQPAELGDSAMYLCASSSLLLLGDTQYFGPGTRLTVL.

The J gene is TRBJ2-3, the V gene TRBV9; D not certain. Germline CDR1 is SGDLS and CDR2 is YYNGEE. This CDR3 has 16 amino acids. Trimming took off 0 bases at V and 0 bases at J, with 11 bases between the two ends. The CDR3 spells CASSVEGTASTDTQYF. The CDR3, as DNA: TGTGCCAGCAGCGTAGAAGGAACTGCTAGCACAGATACGCAGTATTTT.

The chain recombines TRBV2 with TRBJ1-1, with TRBD1 identical over 10 bases. CDR3 length: 15 residues. CDR1 and CDR2 from the germline V gene are SNHLY and FYNNEI. J lost 8 bases, V lost 0 bases, and 6 bases had no gene match. The CDR3 bases are TGTGCCAGCAGTGAAGCCGGGACAGGGGTATACGAAGCTTTCTTT. Its translation: CASSEAGTGVYEAFF.

The chain recombines TRBV7-9 with TRBJ2-7; tentative D call: TRBD1 (6 bases). V lost 5 bases and J 2 bases, leaving 19 bases between the germline ends. The V gene's germline CDR1 is SEHNR and CDR2 FQNEAQ (reference sequence). The CDR3 runs 16 residues. This CDR3 reads CASSPPRGIGTYEQYF. The CDR3 DNA reads as TGTGCCAGCAGCCCACCGAGGGGGATCGGGACCTACGAGCAGTACTTC.